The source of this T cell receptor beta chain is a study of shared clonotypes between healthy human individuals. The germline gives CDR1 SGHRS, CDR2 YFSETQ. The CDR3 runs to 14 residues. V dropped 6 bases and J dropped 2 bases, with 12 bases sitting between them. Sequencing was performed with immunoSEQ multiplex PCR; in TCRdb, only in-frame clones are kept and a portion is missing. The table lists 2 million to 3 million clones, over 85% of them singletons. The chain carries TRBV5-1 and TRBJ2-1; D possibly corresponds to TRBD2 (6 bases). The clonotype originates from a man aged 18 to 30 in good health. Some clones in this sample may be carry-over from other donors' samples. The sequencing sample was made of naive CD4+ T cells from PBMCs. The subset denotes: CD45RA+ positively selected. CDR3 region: CASTGGEAYNEQFF. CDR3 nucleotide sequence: TGCGCCAGCACCGGAGGGGAGGCCTACAATGAGCAGTTCTTC.